This TCR beta chain was identified in a study of cytomegalovirus exposure and HLA in healthy donors (dated by TCRdb to between 2016 and 2019). With regard to the full study: An earlier analysis of around 600 of the donors reported about 290 Gb of sequence data and 117 million unique TCR beta sequences from about 179 million T cells. About five DR-DQ haplotypes were handled as single units for association and clustering, since linkage in the cohort was strong. The study combined high-throughput TCR immunosequencing, statistical association of individual TCRs with disease status, and machine learning to predict cytomegalovirus infection status. On average, roughly 200,000 unique TCR beta nucleotide sequences were sequenced per donor among 350 to 400 genotyped donors of the cohort, with 15% to 20% of those sequences being non-productive. The study was designed to test whether signatures of past pathogen exposure could be identified by cataloging public T cell receptors. An early release covering about 600 HLA-typed donors comprised about 300 gigabases of sequencing data and approximately 85 million unique TCR sequences. The number of donors typed differed by locus, with 629-630 for A, B, C, DRB1 and DQB1, approximately 500 for DQA1, some 570 for DPA1, and over 400 for DPB1. The study profiled the T cell repertoires of under 700 subjects by immunosequencing and related them to cytomegalovirus serostatus. To study patterns of TCR occurrence, a later analysis re-analyzed previously published TCR beta repertoires from 700 or so donors and added high-resolution HLA genotyping. Donor age, sex, ethnicity and CMV serostatus were compiled together with the repertoire data. In an earlier analysis of 587 of the donors, high-throughput TCR beta sequencing was used to judge whether each TCR beta V gene segment behaved as functional or pseudogenic. In a later genetic analysis, genome-wide SNP genotypes for about 65% of the 666 donors were used, and that subset was treated as a discovery cohort. Besides the first cohort of more than 650 subjects, a separate validation cohort made up of over a hundred different subjects was used. Of the 300 to 400 genotyped donors, over 70% fell in the genetic ancestry cluster associated with self-reported Caucasian donors. Both class I and class II loci were covered by HLA typing, at four-digit resolution. All discovery cohort repertoires had been generated using a single sequencing platform. Rather than using new phenotypic data, the later analysis identified candidate immune exposures from TCR beta sequences and from how often those sequences occurred across donors. Overall study outcomes, separate from this receptor: In a later analysis, the rate of TCR association differed among HLA loci, with DRB1 alleles having the most associated TCRs and HLA-C alleles having the fewest. For the cohort, immune exposure information was limited to CMV serostatus. Assigning TCR associations to individual alleles was difficult when HLA alleles, especially DR and DQ, strongly co-occurred. It was suggested by the authors that the approach could potentially be generalized to other disease states and immunological phenotypes. A further reported finding was that TCR beta sequences accurately predicted the HLA-A and HLA-B alleles for most subjects in the first cohort. While some public TCRs were present in many individuals, most TCR sequences turned up only very rarely across donors. A later genetic analysis associated a missense DCLRE1C variant with V-gene and J-gene trimming of TCR beta chains, and an independent cohort replicated the association. The cohort was sequenced for TCR beta chains only, and without alpha or paired-chain data the features that could be detected were limited. Some IMGT-functional V segments, including TRBV6-2 and TRBV6-3, could not be distinguished by the 87-base-pair reads and were therefore excluded. Broadly in line with IMGT annotations, most TCR beta V segments showed up in productive rearrangements about 90% or about 30% of the time in an earlier analysis of 587 of the donors. The classifier was reported to diagnose cytomegalovirus status with high specificity and sensitivity in both the original and validation cohorts. The study gave a list of 150 to 200 TCR beta chains associated with cytomegalovirus. Linkage disequilibrium might explain the correlated functional status among segregating V segments, but an unknown experimental factor could not be excluded. Because HLA typing was missing for some donors at each locus, association tests included only the typed subset. In a later analysis, HLA-associated TCR beta chains showed more clonal expansion and lower generation probabilities than non-associated chains that were equally common. Specific HLA alleles were associated with 15,000 to 20,000 TCR beta sequences at a false discovery rate of 0.05 in a later analysis. The presence/absence analyses assumed that sequencing depth was roughly uniform across donors, and that assumption may not be true. Because counts were too low, around 18 rarely observed V segments, including chromosome 9 orphons, were left out of the earlier analysis of some 640 of the donors. In a later analysis, most CMV-associated TCR beta chains were found to appear HLA-restricted, with HLA associations seemingly driven largely by CMV exposure. A few of the identified cytomegalovirus-associated TCR beta chains were confirmed in vitro to be specific for cytomegalovirus antigens. A cluster of highly shared sequence variants was judged likely to represent a technical artifact of the sequencing pipeline. Several of the top co-occurrence clusters appeared to be linked to parvovirus B19, influenza, CMV and Epstein-Barr virus, according to a later analysis. Compared with the approximately 670-donor mean, donors in an Asian-associated ancestry cluster had fewer N-insertions in productive TCRs, according to a later genetic analysis.

Comment on this clone: The target of this receptor is not known. The record has no base qualities; no much larger clone is one base away.

The cohort was made up of approximately 700 healthy bone marrow donors. At the time of sampling, all cohort members were nominally healthy, though unrecorded immune exposures were likely present. CMV serostatus was positive for more than 250 and negative for about 55% of the roughly 670 cohort members, and was not recorded for this donor. Each donor provided a peripheral blood sample, and peripheral blood mononuclear cells were used for TCR beta sequencing. Genomic DNA extraction from the blood cell samples was performed with the Qiagen DNeasy Blood Extraction Kit. Taken from cysteine to phenylalanine, the CDR3 has 16 residues. Just the 48-base CDR3 DNA is kept, in frame starting at base 1. CDR1 GTSNPN and CDR2 SVGIG are derived from the germline V gene (reference sequence). Trimming at the junction amounts to 2 bases on V and 5 bases on J, and the germline ends lie 19 bases apart. The library was generated by the immunoSEQ multiplex PCR assay. The multiplex PCR relied on a mix of 60 forward primers for TCR Vbeta segments and 13 reverse primers for TCR Jbeta segments. The CDR3 region of rearranged TCR beta genes was amplified from genomic DNA with a multiplex PCR assay. Amplified TCR beta libraries were sequenced as 87-base-pair reads on the Illumina HiSeq System. Turning to the authors' computational methods: A later analysis tallied tens of millions of unique TCR beta chains across the 660 or so repertoires, and around 9.9 million of those chains were shared by two or more donors. Raw reads were error-corrected and collapsed into unique sequences with a nearest-neighbor algorithm that merged closely related sequences to remove PCR and sequencing errors. To assign V, D and J gene segments, CDR3 sequences were aligned to IMGT reference sequences. For a sequence to be retained, a match of at least six nucleotides to both a V gene segment and a J gene segment was required. Rearrangements were classified as productive when the CDR3 lacked stop codons and remained in frame with V and J, and all other rearrangements were classified as non-productive. Following IMGT convention, CDR3 was defined as the stretch from the second conserved V-encoded cysteine up to the conserved J-encoded phenylalanine. The earlier analysis of about 620 of the donors excluded sequences that lacked an unambiguous match to a single V gene segment. An earlier analysis of several hundred of the donors called V segments functional above 56.7% productive rearrangements and segregating when the between-donor standard deviation exceeded 5%. A statistical classification framework was developed to diagnose cytomegalovirus status using the catalog of TCR beta chain sequences. V and J gene assignment, in a later analysis, came from comparing TCR nucleotide sequences with IMGT/GENE-DB human TR gene sequences. The TCRdist pipeline was used in a later analysis to assign CDR3 sequences and most-parsimonious VDJ recombination scenarios. In a later analysis, every TCR beta chain was defined by the combination of its CDR3 amino acid sequence and its V-gene family, and reads without a unique V-gene family were dropped. A later analysis removed several hundred highly shared, low-generation-probability nucleotide sequences to deal with suspected cross-contamination and a sequencing artifact. In a later analysis, a clonal expansion index was calculated for each public chain from normalized within-repertoire ranks of inferred template counts. A later analysis computed generation probabilities with a VDJ recombination model fitted to out-of-frame rearrangements, and checked the results against IGoR. In a later analysis, hypergeometric tests were used to score TCR-TCR, TCR-HLA and TCR-CMV co-occurrence, with a repertoire-size bias correction applied to TCR pairs. In a later analysis, false discovery rates were estimated by permuting HLA or CMV assignments 20 times. In a later analysis, co-occurring TCRs were grouped with DBSCAN, and TCRdist sequence similarity was added when clustering was performed within HLA-allele-positive subsets. Repertoires with fewer than 30,000 or more than 120,000 public chains were left out of co-occurrence clustering, as were about five repertoires with anomalous nucleotide sharing. This immuneACCESS table, as held by TCRdb, lists in-frame sequences with V and J called but not all clones. Of the missing ones, under half trace to an unresolved V gene in checked studies; the others have no known cause. V and J calls and clone size are copied from that table; D and trimming were computed from the DNA. Here the sample has 85,000 to 100,000 clones; 64% occur a single time. In total, the top ten clones hold approximately 2.2% of the sample.

The clonotype was recovered from a human donor in good health. The chain joins TRBV30 to TRBJ2-1, with TRBD2 tentatively as D gene (6 bases match). What was sequenced was PBMCs. The nucleotide sequence reads TGTGCCTGGAGTTCCAAGCGGGTTCTTAGGAACAATGAGCAGTTCTTC. Its coded protein is CAWSSKRVLRNNEQFF.